Each of the 9 T cell receptor beta chains below was sequenced from the same sample in a study of shared clonotypes between healthy human individuals. Libraries were prepared by immunoSEQ multiplex PCR; TCRdb keeps only in-frame clonotypes and omits some of them. Of 2 million to 2.5 million clones in the sample, approximately 94% are singletons; the top ten hold approximately 0.13%. The sequenced sample was naive CD4+ T cells sorted from blood. Subset of the sample: CD45RA+ positively selected. The receptors were gathered from a man aged 18 to 35 in good health.

This rearrangement joins TRBV10-3 to TRBJ2-3; no reliable D call. The V and J ends lost 5 bases and 0 bases respectively, with 12 bases between them. The CDR3 spans 15 residues. Germline values: CDR1 ENHRY, CDR2 SYGVKD. In DNA form, the CDR3 reads TGTGCCATCAGTACCGGAGACACTAGCACAGATACGCAGTATTTT. It codes for CAISTGDTSTDTQYF.

V gene TRBV5-1 combines with J gene TRBJ2-3, with TRBD2 matching over 14 bases. V trimming: 0 bases; J trimming: 5 bases; junction bases outside the gene matches: 5. The CDR3 has 17 residues. Germline lookup yields CDR1 SGHRS and CDR2 YFSETQ. CDR3 nucleotides: TGCGCCAGCAGCTTGGCCGGCGGGACTAGCGGGGGAGATACGCAGTATTTT. This codes for CASSLAGGTSGGDTQYF.

This chain uses TRBV7-9 with TRBJ2-3, with unresolved D. CDR1 is SEHNR and CDR2 is FQNEAQ in the germline V gene (reference sequence). This CDR3 has 16 residues. Trimming shortened V by 0 bases and J by 2 bases, and 12 bases separated the two germline ends. The CDR3 nucleotides read TGTGCCAGCAGCTTAGCGCAGACGGCCTACACAGATACGCAGTATTTT. Translation: CASSLAQTAYTDTQYF.

For the CDR3, the DNA is TGTGCCACCACTTTGGGATTCAGCAACCACGAGCAGTACTTC. Its protein product is CATTLGFSNHEQYF. The genes are TRBV27 and TRBJ2-7; no reliable D call. Germline lookup yields CDR1 MNHEY and CDR2 SMNVEV (reference sequence). The V and J ends lost 10 bases and 5 bases respectively, with 21 bases between them. This CDR3 region has 14 residues.

V is TRBV5-6 and J is TRBJ1-2; D call uncertain. Germline V lookup: CDR1 SGHDT, CDR2 YYEEEE. Trimming stripped 4 bases from V and 8 bases from J, with 9 bases between. The CDR3 covers 11 residues. DNA for the CDR3: TGTGCCAGCAGCCGGGAGGCCGGCTACACCTTC. As protein: CASSREAGYTF. Drawing the rest from reference TRBV5-6 and TRBJ1-2, the complete variable domain is DAGVTQSPTHLIKTRGQQVTLRCSPKSGHDTVSWYQQALGQGPQFIFQYYEEEERQRGNFPDRFSGHQFPNYSSELNVNALLLGDSALYLCASSREAGYTFGSGTRLTVV.

The chain employs TRBV11-2 and TRBJ2-1, with D unresolved. CDR1 is SGHAT and CDR2 is FQNNGV in the germline V gene. Trimming removed 5 bases from V and 4 bases from J, with 18 bases in between. CDR3 length: 16 residues. The CDR3 bases are TGTGCCAGCAGCAAAATCGAAGGGCCTAGGTACAATGAGCAGTTCTTC. It specifies CASSKIEGPRYNEQFF.

The chain is built from TRBV5-6 and TRBJ2-1; D is unresolved. Germline V gene lookup returns CDR1 SGHDT and CDR2 YYEEEE. The ends were cut back, 5 bases at V and 9 bases at J, with 12 bases in the middle. The length of the CDR3 is 12 residues. The CDR3 is CASSPFPGEQFF. CDR3 bases: TGTGCCAGCAGTCCCTTCCCGGGTGAGCAGTTCTTC.

The CDR3 region is CAWVGQGMPDTQYF. The CDR3 nucleotides read TGTGCCTGGGTGGGACAGGGTATGCCAGATACGCAGTATTTT. This rearrangement joins TRBV30 to TRBJ2-3, with TRBD1 identical over 9 bases. The length of the CDR3 is 14 residues. Germline lookup yields CDR1 GTSNPN and CDR2 SVGIG (reference sequence). J lost 4 bases, V lost 5 bases, and 7 bases had no gene match.

This clone has just a few counts. V usage is TRBV19 and J usage is TRBJ1-2; 7 bases map to TRBD1. This CDR3 spans 14 amino acids. Germline-derived CDR1 and CDR2 are LNHDA and SQIVND (reference sequence). V shed 5 bases and J 3 bases; nucleotides not matched to a gene: 6. DNA for the CDR3: TGTGCCAGTAGTCCCTGGGACAGCGACTATGGCTACACCTTC. Its translation is CASSPWDSDYGYTF.